Listed below are T cell receptor beta chains from one sample, sequenced in a study of response to subunit inactivated influenza vaccine. A single record per CDR3 protein comes from TCRdb applying MiXCR to the RT-PCR reads. The repertoire has roughly 180,000 distinct CDR3 sequences, roughly 8.7% of them found once; the top ten carry approximately 11%. The starting material was non-naive T cells sorted from PBMCs, obtained on the day of vaccination. The receptors were gathered from a middle-aged man who received an inactivated influenza vaccine. Each CDR3 is given with its conserved first and last residue. D genes are given only for firm matches. The size field is filled for only some rows; it gives once, few, many or a size class.

v_gene: TRBV4-3
j_gene: TRBJ2-7
abundance: few
d_gene: NA
CDR3nt: TGCGCCAGCAGCCAAGATCTCGGAGGGGATGGTGTCTACGAGCAGTACTTC
CDR3aa: CASSQDLGGDGVYEQYF

v_gene: TRBV6-1
j_gene: TRBJ1-3
abundance: few
d_gene: NA
CDR3nt: TGTGCCAGCAGCGAGGACGGCTACTCTGGAAACACCATATATTTT
CDR3aa: CASSEDGYSGNTIYF

v_gene: TRBV5-1
j_gene: TRBJ2-3
abundance: few
d_gene: NA
CDR3nt: TGCGCCAGCAGCTTGGGCTACGGGAGCACAGATACGCAGTATTTT
CDR3aa: CASSLGYGSTDTQYF

v_gene: TRBV20-1
j_gene: TRBJ2-7
abundance: many
d_gene: NA
CDR3nt: TGCAGTGCTAGGTCCCCGGTCTACGAGCAGTACTTC
CDR3aa: CSARSPVYEQYF

v_gene: TRBV12-3/TRBV12-4
j_gene: TRBJ2-1
abundance: many
d_gene: TRBD2
CDR3nt: TGTGCCAGCAGTTGGACTAGCGTGGAGCAGTTCTTC
CDR3aa: CASSWTSVEQFF

v_gene: TRBV20-1
j_gene: TRBJ2-5
abundance: NA
d_gene: TRBD2
CDR3nt: TGCAGTGCTAGGGACTTACTAGCGGCCCACCAAGAGACCCAGTACTTC
CDR3aa: CSARDLLAAHQETQYF

v_gene: TRBV2
j_gene: TRBJ2-7
abundance: NA
d_gene: TRBD2
CDR3nt: TGTGCCAGCAGTGACGGCGGGGGCTCCTACGAGCAGTACTTC
CDR3aa: CASSDGGGSYEQYF

v_gene: TRBV11-2
j_gene: TRBJ2-7
abundance: NA
d_gene: NA
CDR3nt: TGTGCCAGCAGAAACACTATCGGGACGAGCAGGACCTACGAGCAGTACTTC
CDR3aa: CASRNTIGTSRTYEQYF

v_gene: TRBV2
j_gene: TRBJ2-7
abundance: NA
d_gene: TRBD1
CDR3nt: TGTGCCAGCAGGAGGGACAGTACTCTGAGCTCCTACGAGCAGTACTTC
CDR3aa: CASRRDSTLSSYEQYF

v_gene: TRBV28
j_gene: TRBJ2-1
abundance: few
d_gene: TRBD1
CDR3nt: TGTGCCAGAACAGGGGGGTTAAGCTCCTACAATGAGCAGTTCTTC
CDR3aa: CARTGGLSSYNEQFF

v_gene: TRBV6-2/TRBV6-3
j_gene: TRBJ2-7
abundance: few
d_gene: NA
CDR3nt: TGTGCCAGCAGTCAAAGGGCCGGGGGCCCCTACGAGCAGTACTTC
CDR3aa: CASSQRAGGPYEQYF

v_gene: TRBV20-1
j_gene: TRBJ2-7
abundance: NA
d_gene: NA
CDR3nt: TGCAGTGCCGAGGGGGGGGCCTCCTACGAGCAGTACTTC
CDR3aa: CSAEGGASYEQYF

v_gene: TRBV20-1
j_gene: TRBJ2-7
abundance: NA
d_gene: TRBD2
CDR3nt: TGCAGTGCTAGATGGGAGCTAGCGGGACTAAGCGGGCAGTACTTC
CDR3aa: CSARWELAGLSGQYF

v_gene: TRBV7-2
j_gene: TRBJ2-7
abundance: NA
d_gene: TRBD1
CDR3nt: TGTGCCAGCAGCTTGGGACAGGCCCTCTCCTACGAGCAGTACTTC
CDR3aa: CASSLGQALSYEQYF

v_gene: TRBV28
j_gene: TRBJ2-5
abundance: NA
d_gene: NA
CDR3nt: TGTGCCAGCAGTTTTAGTGGGGGGCAGACCCAGTACTTC
CDR3aa: CASSFSGGQTQYF

v_gene: TRBV7-9
j_gene: TRBJ2-7
abundance: NA
d_gene: NA
CDR3nt: TGTGCCAGCAGCGAGGATCCGGGTTACTACGAGCAGTACTTC
CDR3aa: CASSEDPGYYEQYF

v_gene: TRBV24-1
j_gene: TRBJ2-5
abundance: NA
d_gene: NA
CDR3nt: TGTGCCACCAGTGATACAGGGACGCAGACCCAGTACTTC
CDR3aa: CATSDTGTQTQYF

v_gene: TRBV20-1
j_gene: TRBJ2-7
abundance: many
d_gene: NA
CDR3nt: TGCAGTGCTAGAGATCTTAGCAGCTACGAGCAGTACTTC
CDR3aa: CSARDLSSYEQYF

v_gene: TRBV12-3/TRBV12-4
j_gene: TRBJ2-4
abundance: few
d_gene: TRBD1
CDR3nt: TGTGCCAGCAGGGGGACAGGGGGCCAAAGCATTCAGTACTTC
CDR3aa: CASRGTGGQSIQYF

v_gene: TRBV20-1
j_gene: TRBJ2-7
abundance: NA
d_gene: TRBD1
CDR3nt: TGCAGTGCTAGTTTCCGGGGACAGGGGTTTGACGAGCAGTACTTC
CDR3aa: CSASFRGQGFDEQYF

v_gene: TRBV11-2
j_gene: TRBJ1-2
abundance: many
d_gene: NA
CDR3nt: TGTGCCAGCAGCTTAGCCCCGGCTAACTATGGCTACACCTTC
CDR3aa: CASSLAPANYGYTF

v_gene: TRBV20-1
j_gene: TRBJ1-1
abundance: few
d_gene: TRBD1
CDR3nt: TGCAGTGCTAGAGATCCCCGACAGGGTGGTACTGAAGCTTTCTTT
CDR3aa: CSARDPRQGGTEAFF

v_gene: TRBV7-2
j_gene: TRBJ2-3
abundance: many
d_gene: TRBD2
CDR3nt: TGTGCCAGCAGCTTGGGACTAGCGGGCACAGATACGCAGTATTTT
CDR3aa: CASSLGLAGTDTQYF

v_gene: TRBV7-9
j_gene: TRBJ2-3
abundance: many
d_gene: NA
CDR3nt: TGTGCCAGCAGCCTTTTATCGGCGGGAGATACGCAGTATTTT
CDR3aa: CASSLLSAGDTQYF

v_gene: TRBV13
j_gene: TRBJ2-7
abundance: NA
d_gene: TRBD1
CDR3nt: TGTGCCAGCGGGATTAGCGGACAGGGAGTGATCGAGCAGTACTTC
CDR3aa: CASGISGQGVIEQYF